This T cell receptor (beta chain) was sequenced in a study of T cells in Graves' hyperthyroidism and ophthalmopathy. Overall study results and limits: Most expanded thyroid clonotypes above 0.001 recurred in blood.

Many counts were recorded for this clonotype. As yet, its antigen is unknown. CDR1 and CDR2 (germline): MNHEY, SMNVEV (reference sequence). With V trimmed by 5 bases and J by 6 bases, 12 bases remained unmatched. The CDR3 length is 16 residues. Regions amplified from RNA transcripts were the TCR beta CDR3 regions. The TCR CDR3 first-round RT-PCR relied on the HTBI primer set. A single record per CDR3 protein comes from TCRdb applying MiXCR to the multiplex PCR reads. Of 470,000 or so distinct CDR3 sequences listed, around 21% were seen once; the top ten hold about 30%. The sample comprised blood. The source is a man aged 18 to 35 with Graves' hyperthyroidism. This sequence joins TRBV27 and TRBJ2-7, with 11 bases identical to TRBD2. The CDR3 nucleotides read TGTGCCAGCAGTCAGACCGGGACTAGCGGTCTCGGCGAGCAGTACTTC. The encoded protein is CASSQTGTSGLGEQYF.